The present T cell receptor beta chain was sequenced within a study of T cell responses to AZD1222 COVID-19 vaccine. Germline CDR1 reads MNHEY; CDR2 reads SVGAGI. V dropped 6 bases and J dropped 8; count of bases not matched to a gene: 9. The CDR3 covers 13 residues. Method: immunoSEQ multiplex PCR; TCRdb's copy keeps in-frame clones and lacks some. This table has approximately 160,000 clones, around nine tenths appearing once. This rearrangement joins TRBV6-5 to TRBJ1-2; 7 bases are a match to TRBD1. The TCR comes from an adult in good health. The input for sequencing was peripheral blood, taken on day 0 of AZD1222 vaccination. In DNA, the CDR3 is TGTGCCAGCAGCGCAACCGGGACAGCAGGCTACACCTTC. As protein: CASSATGTAGYTF.